This T cell receptor beta chain was found in a study of shared clonotypes between healthy human individuals. TCRdb's copy holds only in-frame clones and misses some; the assay was immunoSEQ multiplex PCR. The sample holds 800,000 to 1,200,000 clones, more than 75% seen once. The CDR3 contains 14 residues. Germline lookup yields CDR1 MNHEY and CDR2 SVGAGI. Sequenced: memory CD4+ T cells from PBMCs. The subset was: CD45RA-negative fraction. The rearrangement uses TRBV6-5 and TRBJ2-5, with a weak D call TRBD2 (7 bases). The tail of the sequence fits TRBJ2-7 better, so the J call may be wrong. This receptor was identified in a man between 18 and 35 years old in good health. Some clones in this sample may be carry-over from other donors' samples. CDR3 region: CASSIQRDNPEQYF. For the CDR3, the DNA is TGTGCCAGCAGTATTCAGCGGGACAACCCCGAGCAGTACTTC.